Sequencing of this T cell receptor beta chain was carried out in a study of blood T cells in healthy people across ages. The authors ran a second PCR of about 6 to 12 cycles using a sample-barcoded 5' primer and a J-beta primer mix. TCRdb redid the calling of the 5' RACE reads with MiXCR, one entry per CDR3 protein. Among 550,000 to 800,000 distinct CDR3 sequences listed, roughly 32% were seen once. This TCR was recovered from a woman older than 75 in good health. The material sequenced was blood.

DNA for the CDR3: TGTGCCAGCAGCGCGACCGATATGGGGGGGCGCACCGGGGAGCTGTTTTTT. This translates into CASSATDMGGRTGELFF. V gene TRBV9 combines with J gene TRBJ2-2; maybe TRBD2 (7 bases). CDR3 size: 17 residues. Germline loops: CDR1 SGDLS, CDR2 YYNGEE. V was cut by 3 bases and J by 4 bases, with 19 bases left in between.